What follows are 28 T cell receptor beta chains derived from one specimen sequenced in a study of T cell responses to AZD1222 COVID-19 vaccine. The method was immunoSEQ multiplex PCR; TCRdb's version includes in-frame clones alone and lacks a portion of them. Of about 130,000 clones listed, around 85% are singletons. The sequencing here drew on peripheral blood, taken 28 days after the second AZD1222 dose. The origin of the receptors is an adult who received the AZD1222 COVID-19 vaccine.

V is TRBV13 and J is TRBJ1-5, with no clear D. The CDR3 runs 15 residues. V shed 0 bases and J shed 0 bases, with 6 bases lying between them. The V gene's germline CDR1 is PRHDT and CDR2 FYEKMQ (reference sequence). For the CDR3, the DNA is TGTGCCAGCAGCTTAGGGTCCGATAGCAATCAGCCCCAGCATTTT. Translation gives CASSLGSDSNQPQHF. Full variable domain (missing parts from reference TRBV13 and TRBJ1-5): AAGVIQSPRHLIKEKRETATLKCYPIPRHDTVYWYQQGPGQDPQFLISFYEKMQSDKGSIPDRFSAQQFSDYHSELNMSSLELGDSALYFCASSLGSDSNQPQHFGDGTRLSIL.

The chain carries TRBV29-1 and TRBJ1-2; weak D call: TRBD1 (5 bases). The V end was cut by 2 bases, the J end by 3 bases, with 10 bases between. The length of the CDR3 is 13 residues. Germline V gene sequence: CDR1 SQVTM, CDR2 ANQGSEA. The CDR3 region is CSVETGQDYGYTF. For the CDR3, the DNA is TGCAGCGTTGAAACAGGACAAGACTATGGCTACACCTTC.

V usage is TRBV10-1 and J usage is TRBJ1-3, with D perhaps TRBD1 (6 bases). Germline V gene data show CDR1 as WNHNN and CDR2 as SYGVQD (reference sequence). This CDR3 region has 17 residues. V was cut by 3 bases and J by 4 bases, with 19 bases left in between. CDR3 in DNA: TGCGCCAGCAGTGATCCTACCGGACAGACGAGGGGAAACACCATATATTTT. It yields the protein CASSDPTGQTRGNTIYF.

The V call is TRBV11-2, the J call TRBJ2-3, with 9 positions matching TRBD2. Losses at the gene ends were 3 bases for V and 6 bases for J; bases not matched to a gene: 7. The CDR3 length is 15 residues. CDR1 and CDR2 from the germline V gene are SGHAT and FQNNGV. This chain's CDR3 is CASSFGASGEDTQYF. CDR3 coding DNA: TGTGCCAGCAGCTTTGGGGCTAGCGGGGAGGATACGCAGTATTTT.

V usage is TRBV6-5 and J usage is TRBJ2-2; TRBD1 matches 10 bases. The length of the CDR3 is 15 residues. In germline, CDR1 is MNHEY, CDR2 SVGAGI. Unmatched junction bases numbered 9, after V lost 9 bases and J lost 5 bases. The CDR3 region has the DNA TGTGCCAGTAATCCGAGGGGACAGGGGACCGGGGAGCTGTTTTTT. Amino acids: CASNPRGQGTGELFF.

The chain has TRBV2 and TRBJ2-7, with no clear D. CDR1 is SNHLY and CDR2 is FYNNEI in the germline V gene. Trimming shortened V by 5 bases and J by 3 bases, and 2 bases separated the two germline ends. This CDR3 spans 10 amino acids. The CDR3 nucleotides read TGTGCCAGCAGTCTCTACGAGCAGTACTTC. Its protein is CASSLYEQYF.

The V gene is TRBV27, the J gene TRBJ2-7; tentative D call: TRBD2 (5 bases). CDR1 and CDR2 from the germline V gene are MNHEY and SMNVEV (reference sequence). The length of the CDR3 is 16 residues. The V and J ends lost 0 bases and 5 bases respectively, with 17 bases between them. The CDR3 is CASSLSPGNPIHEQYF. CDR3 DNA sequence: TGTGCCAGCAGTTTATCGCCGGGGAATCCGATCCACGAGCAGTACTTC.

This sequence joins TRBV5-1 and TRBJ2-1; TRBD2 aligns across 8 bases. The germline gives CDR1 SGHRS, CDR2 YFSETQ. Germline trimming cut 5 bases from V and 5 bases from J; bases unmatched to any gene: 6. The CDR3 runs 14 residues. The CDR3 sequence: CASRKLAADNEQFF. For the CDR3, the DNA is TGCGCCAGCAGGAAACTAGCGGCAGACAATGAGCAGTTCTTC.

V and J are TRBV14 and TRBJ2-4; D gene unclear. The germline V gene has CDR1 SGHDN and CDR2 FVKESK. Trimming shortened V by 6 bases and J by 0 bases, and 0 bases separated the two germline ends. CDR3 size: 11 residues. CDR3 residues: CASRAKNIQYF. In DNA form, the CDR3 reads TGTGCCAGCAGAGCCAAAAACATTCAGTACTTC.

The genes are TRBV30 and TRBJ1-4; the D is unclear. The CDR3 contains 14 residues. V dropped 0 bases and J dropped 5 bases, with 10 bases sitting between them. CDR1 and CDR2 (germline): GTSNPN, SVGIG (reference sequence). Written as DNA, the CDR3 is TGTGCCTGGAGTGTACAACCGATGAATGAAAAACTGTTTTTT. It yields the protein CAWSVQPMNEKLFF.

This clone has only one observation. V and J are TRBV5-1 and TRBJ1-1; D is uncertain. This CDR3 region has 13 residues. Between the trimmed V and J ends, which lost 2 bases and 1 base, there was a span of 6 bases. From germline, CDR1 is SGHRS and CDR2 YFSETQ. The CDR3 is CASSLWGNTEAFF. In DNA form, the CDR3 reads TGCGCCAGCAGCTTATGGGGGAACACTGAAGCTTTCTTT.

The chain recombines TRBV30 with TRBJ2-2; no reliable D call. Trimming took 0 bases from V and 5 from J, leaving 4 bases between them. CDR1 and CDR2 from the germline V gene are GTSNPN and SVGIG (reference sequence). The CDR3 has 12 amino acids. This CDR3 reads CAWSVNTGELFF. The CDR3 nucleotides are TGTGCCTGGAGTGTAAATACCGGGGAGCTGTTTTTT.

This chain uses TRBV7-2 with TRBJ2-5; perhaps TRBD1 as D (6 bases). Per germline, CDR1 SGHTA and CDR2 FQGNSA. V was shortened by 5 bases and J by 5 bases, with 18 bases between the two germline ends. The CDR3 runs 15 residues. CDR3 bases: TGTGCCAGCAGCATAACTGGACAGCTTAGGGAGACCCAGTACTTC. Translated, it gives CASSITGQLRETQYF.

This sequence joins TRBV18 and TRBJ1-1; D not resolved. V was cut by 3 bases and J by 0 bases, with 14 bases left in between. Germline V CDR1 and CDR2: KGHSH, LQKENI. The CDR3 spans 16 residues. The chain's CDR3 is CASSPSMWGMNTEAFF. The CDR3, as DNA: TGTGCCAGCTCACCGAGTATGTGGGGTATGAACACTGAAGCTTTCTTT.

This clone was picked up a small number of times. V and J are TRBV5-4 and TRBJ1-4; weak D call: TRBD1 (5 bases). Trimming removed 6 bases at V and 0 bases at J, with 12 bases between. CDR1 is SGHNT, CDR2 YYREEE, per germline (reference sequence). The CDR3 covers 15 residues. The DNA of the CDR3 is TGTGCCAGCACCCTGACGGGGGCAACTAATGAAAAACTGTTTTTT. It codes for CASTLTGATNEKLFF.

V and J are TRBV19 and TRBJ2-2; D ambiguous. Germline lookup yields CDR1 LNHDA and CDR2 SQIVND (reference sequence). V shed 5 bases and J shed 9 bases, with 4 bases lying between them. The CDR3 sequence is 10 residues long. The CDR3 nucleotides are TGTGCCAGTAGTGGGTGGGAGCTGTTTTTT. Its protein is CASSGWELFF.

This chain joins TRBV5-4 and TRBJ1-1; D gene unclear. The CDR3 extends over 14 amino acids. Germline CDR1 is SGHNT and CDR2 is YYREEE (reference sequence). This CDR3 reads CATKAGQQNTEAFF. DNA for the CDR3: TGTGCGACCAAGGCCGGGCAGCAGAACACTGAAGCTTTCTTT.

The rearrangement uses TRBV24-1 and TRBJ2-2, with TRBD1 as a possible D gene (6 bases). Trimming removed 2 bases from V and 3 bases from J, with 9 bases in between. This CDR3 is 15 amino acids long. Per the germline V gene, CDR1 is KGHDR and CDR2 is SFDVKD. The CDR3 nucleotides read TGTGCCACCAGTGATTGGGGGCCTGACACCGGGGAGCTGTTTTTT. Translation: CATSDWGPDTGELFF.

In DNA, the CDR3 is TGTGCCAGCAGCCCGACAGGGATTATGGAGACCCAGTACTTC. Encoded protein: CASSPTGIMETQYF. The chain joins TRBV28 to TRBJ2-5; 7 bases map to TRBD1. The CDR3 is 14 residues long. Germline V gives CDR1 MDHEN, CDR2 SYDVKM. Trimming cost V 6 bases and J 5 bases; bases outside gene matches: 9.

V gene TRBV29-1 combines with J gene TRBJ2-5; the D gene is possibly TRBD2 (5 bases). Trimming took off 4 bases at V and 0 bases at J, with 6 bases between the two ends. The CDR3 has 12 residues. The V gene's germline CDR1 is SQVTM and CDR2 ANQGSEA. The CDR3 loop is CSVVRDQETQYF. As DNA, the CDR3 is TGCAGCGTTGTGAGGGACCAAGAGACCCAGTACTTC.

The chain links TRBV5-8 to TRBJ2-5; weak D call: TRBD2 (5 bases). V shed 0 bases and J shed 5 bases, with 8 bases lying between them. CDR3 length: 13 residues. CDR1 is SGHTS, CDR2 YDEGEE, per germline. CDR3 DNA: TGTGCCAGCAGCTTGGACAGAGGGGAGACCCAGTACTTC. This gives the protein CASSLDRGETQYF.

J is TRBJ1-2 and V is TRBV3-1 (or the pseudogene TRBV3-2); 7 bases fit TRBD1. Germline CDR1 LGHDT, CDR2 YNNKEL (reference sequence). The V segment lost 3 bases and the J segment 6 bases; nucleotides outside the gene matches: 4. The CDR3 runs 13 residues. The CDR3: CASSQPQGNGYTF. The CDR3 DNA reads TGTGCCAGCAGCCAGCCACAGGGGAATGGCTACACCTTC.

The CDR3 loop reads CASSLGPGREETQYF. In nucleotides, the CDR3 is TGCGCCAGCAGCTTGGGCCCGGGGAGGGAAGAGACCCAGTACTTC. The rearrangement joins TRBV5-1 to TRBJ2-5; 7 positions match TRBD2. There are 15 residues in the CDR3. V shed 0 bases, J shed 3 bases, and the junction held 5 bases outside the gene matches. Per germline, CDR1 SGHRS and CDR2 YFSETQ.

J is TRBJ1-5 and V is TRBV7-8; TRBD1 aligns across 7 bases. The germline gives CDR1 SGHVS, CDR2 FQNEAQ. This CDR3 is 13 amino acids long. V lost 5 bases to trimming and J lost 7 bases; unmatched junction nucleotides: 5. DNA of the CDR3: TGTGCCAGCAGCCGACAGGGTGGCCAGCCCCAGCATTTT. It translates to CASSRQGGQPQHF.

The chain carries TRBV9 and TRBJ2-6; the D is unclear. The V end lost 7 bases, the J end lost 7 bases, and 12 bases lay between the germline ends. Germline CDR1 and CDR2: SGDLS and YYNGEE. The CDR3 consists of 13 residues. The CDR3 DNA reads TGTGCCAGCTGGGCCTCCGGCGCCAACGTCCTGACTTTC. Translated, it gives CASWASGANVLTF.

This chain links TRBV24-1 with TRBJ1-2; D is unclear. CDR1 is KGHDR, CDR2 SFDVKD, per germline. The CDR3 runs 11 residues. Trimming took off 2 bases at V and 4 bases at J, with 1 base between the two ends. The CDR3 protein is CATSDSYGYTF. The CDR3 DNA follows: TGTGCCACCAGTGATTCCTATGGCTACACCTTC.

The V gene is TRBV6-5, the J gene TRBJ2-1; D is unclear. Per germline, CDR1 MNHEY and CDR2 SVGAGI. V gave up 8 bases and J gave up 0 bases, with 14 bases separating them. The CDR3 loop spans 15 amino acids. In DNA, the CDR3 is TGTGCCAGCGGCTTATACCGGAGCTCCTACAATGAGCAGTTCTTC. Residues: CASGLYRSSYNEQFF.

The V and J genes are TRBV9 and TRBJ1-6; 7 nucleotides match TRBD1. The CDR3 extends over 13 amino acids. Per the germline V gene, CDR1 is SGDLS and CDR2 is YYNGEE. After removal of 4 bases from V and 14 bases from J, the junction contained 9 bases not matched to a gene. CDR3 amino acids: CASSPDRPGSLHF. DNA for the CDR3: TGTGCCAGCAGCCCGGACAGGCCAGGATCCCTCCACTTT.